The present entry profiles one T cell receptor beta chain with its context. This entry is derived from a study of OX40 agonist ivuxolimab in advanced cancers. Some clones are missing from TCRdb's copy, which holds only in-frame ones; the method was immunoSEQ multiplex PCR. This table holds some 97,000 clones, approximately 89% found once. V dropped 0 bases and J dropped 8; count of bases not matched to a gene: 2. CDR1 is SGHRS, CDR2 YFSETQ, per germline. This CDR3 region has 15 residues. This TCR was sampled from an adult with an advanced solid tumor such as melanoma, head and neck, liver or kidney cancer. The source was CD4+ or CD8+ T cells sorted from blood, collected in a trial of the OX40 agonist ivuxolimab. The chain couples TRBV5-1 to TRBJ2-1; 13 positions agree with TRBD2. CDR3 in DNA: TGCGCCAGCAGCTTGGGGACTAGCGGGGGACATGAGCAGTTCTTC. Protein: CASSLGTSGGHEQFF.